The entry below gives a single T cell receptor beta chain sequence along with its context. Its matching antigen is unknown. Next came a second PCR, run for roughly 6 to 11 cycles, which used a sample-barcoded 5' primer along with a J-beta primer mix. TCRdb fed the 5' RACE reads into MiXCR, producing one record per CDR3 protein. The sample includes 1.2 million to 1.5 million distinct CDR3 sequences, roughly 40% of them seen just once. The extraction recovered at least 5.5 micrograms of total RNA per sample. This entry belongs to a study of blood T cells in healthy people across ages. Points from the study as a whole: The study found more naive CD4+ cells and higher diversity in long-lived than aged donors.

V was clipped by 0 bases and J by 10 bases, with 10 bases between them. This CDR3 is built from 12 residues. Germline V gene sequence: CDR1 SGHDN, CDR2 FVKESK. J is TRBJ2-7 and V is TRBV14, with a weak D call TRBD2 (5 bases). Sequencing used blood. This TCR derives from a young woman in good health. The CDR3 region is CASSQERAAQYF. For the CDR3, the DNA is TGTGCCAGCAGCCAAGAGCGAGCGGCCCAGTACTTC.